Below, 9 T cell receptor beta chains from the same sample are listed, as sequenced in a study of blood T cell repertoires in COVID-19. Clones were sequenced by immunoSEQ multiplex PCR, and TCRdb holds only the in-frame ones, with some missing. Of 45,000 to 50,000 clones in the sample, under 85% are singletons; the top ten hold 6% to 7.5%. The sample taken for sequencing was peripheral blood. The receptors were gathered from a man in his 60s with active COVID-19.

The rearrangement links TRBV7-9 to TRBJ2-5; tentatively, D is TRBD1 (6 bases). Looked up from germline, CDR1 is SEHNR and CDR2 is FQNEAQ (reference sequence). Trimming cost V 5 bases and J 9 bases, with 25 bases left between them. This CDR3 spans 16 amino acids. CDR3 sequence (DNA): TGTGCCAGCAGCGACCCACAGGGCAGTATCCGAAGAGCCCAGTACTTC. Protein sequence: CASSDPQGSIRRAQYF.

The chain is built from TRBV19 and TRBJ2-3; TRBD1 is a possible D gene (5 bases). Trimming removed 3 bases at V and 3 bases at J, with 13 bases between. The CDR3 runs 15 residues. CDR1 is LNHDA, CDR2 SQIVND, per germline (reference sequence). As DNA, the CDR3 is TGTGCCAGTAGTATCGTCTGGGCAGGGACAGATACGCAGTATTTT. Translated: CASSIVWAGTDTQYF.

The chain has TRBV19 and TRBJ1-5; perhaps TRBD1 as D (6 bases). Trimming left V 1 base short and J 4 bases short, with 14 bases between. Germline lookup yields CDR1 LNHDA and CDR2 SQIVND (reference sequence). This CDR3 is 16 amino acids long. The CDR3: CASSIGVRGRNQPQHF. As DNA, the CDR3 is TGTGCCAGTAGTATAGGGGTCAGGGGAAGGAATCAGCCCCAGCATTTT.

The chain links TRBV15 to TRBJ2-5, with D maybe TRBD2 (5 bases). The length of the CDR3 is 15 residues. The ends were cut back, 0 bases at V and 1 base at J, with 9 bases in the middle. Germline V gene lookup returns CDR1 LNHNV and CDR2 YYDKDF (reference sequence). CDR3 amino acids: CATSRDQGSQETQYF. CDR3 sequence (DNA): TGTGCCACCAGCAGAGATCAAGGGAGCCAAGAGACCCAGTACTTC.

For this clone: Compared with germline, one end of the junction differs, possibly owing to a read error. The chain has TRBV5-1 and TRBJ2-3, with 10 bases lining up with TRBD2. Germline CDR1 reads SGHRS; CDR2 reads YFSETQ. CDR3 length: 14 amino acids. CDR3 DNA: TGCGCCAGCAGCTCGGAGTCTAGCGGGAGTACGAAGTATTTT. This sequence encodes CASSSESSGSTKYF.

The chain links TRBV28 to TRBJ2-7; 10 bases line up with TRBD2. The J segment lost 2 bases and the V segment lost 4 bases, leaving 8 bases of the junction unmatched. This CDR3 contains 16 residues. Germline-derived CDR1 and CDR2 are MDHEN and SYDVKM. CDR3 protein: CASSWSSGSMTYEQYF. DNA for the CDR3: TGTGCCAGCAGTTGGTCTAGCGGGAGTATGACCTACGAGCAGTACTTC.

The chain links TRBV15 to TRBJ2-1; no definite D call. The V gene lost 0 bases and the J gene lost 9 bases, with 12 bases spanning the gap. Germline assignment: CDR1 LNHNV and CDR2 YYDKDF (reference sequence). The CDR3 totals 14 residues. The CDR3, as DNA: TGTGCCACCAGCAGAGATACGGGTATCAGTGAGCAGTTCTTC. Its protein is CATSRDTGISEQFF. The full variable domain, rest sourced from reference TRBV15 and TRBJ2-1, is DAMVIQNPRYQVTQFGKPVTLSCSQTLNHNVMYWYQQKSSQAPKLLFHYYDKDFNNEADTPDNFQSRRPNTSFCFLDIRSPGLGDTAMYLCATSRDTGISEQFFGPGTRLTVL.

The rearrangement joins TRBV6-5 to TRBJ1-5, with TRBD1 as a possible D gene (6 bases). Germline V gene sequence: CDR1 MNHEY, CDR2 SVGAGI. The CDR3 runs 14 residues. Trimming stripped 1 base from V and 6 bases from J, with 10 bases between. CDR3 region: CASSYLGAGQPQHF. The CDR3 coding sequence is TGTGCCAGCAGTTACTTGGGGGCCGGTCAGCCCCAGCATTTT.

Only a few counts were recorded for this clone. The V and J genes are TRBV7-9 and TRBJ2-1; 7 nucleotides line up with TRBD2. V dropped 5 bases and J dropped 4; count of bases not matched to a gene: 8. Germline CDR1 is SEHNR and CDR2 is FQNEAQ (reference sequence). CDR3 length: 15 amino acids. CDR3 protein: CASSASGILYNEQFF. The CDR3 DNA follows: TGTGCCAGCAGCGCCAGCGGGATTCTATACAATGAGCAGTTCTTC.